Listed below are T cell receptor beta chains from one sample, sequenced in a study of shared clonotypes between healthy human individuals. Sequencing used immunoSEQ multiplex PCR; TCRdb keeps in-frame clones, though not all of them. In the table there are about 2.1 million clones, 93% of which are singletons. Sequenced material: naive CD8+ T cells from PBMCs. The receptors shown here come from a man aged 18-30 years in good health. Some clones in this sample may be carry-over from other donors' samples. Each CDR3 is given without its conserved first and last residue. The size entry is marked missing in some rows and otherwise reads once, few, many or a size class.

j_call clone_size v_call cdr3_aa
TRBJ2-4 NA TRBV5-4 ASSLPGGGLVDIQY
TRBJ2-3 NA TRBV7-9 ASSSYQTDTQY
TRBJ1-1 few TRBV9 ASSAPDSLNTEAF
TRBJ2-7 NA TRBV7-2 ASSPAGREGTYEQY
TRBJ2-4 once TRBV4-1 ASSQEAGSGKNIQY
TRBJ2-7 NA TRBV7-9 ASSLSGPNEQY
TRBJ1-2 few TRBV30 AWSLARETYGYT
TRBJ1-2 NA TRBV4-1 ASSLTGEGYT
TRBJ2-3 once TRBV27 ASSSSNGHADTQY
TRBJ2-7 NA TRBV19 ASSTLTGGIYEQY
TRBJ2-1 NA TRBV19 ASKLAGGNYNEQF
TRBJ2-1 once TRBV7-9 ASSVTSGRRNEQF
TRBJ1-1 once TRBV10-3 AISVGENTEAF
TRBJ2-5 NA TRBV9 ASSVASGSETQY
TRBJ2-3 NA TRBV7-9 ASSTNQEFTDTQY
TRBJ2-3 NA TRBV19 ASSWGADTQY
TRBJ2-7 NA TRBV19 ASSIRGGPYEQY
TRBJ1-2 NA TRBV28 ASSLVVSRAYGYT
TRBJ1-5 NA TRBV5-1 ASSFDGTGRNQPQH
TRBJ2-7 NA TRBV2 ASNQGRRYEQY
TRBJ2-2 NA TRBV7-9 ASSPTSGRLTGELF
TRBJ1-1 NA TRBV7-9 ASSHLDRVAVGTEAF
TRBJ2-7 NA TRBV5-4 ASSSGGQIYEQY
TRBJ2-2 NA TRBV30 AWSVFQGTHDDPGELF
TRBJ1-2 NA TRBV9 ASSVTGINYGYT
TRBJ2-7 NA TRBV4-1 ASSQGTGLPDEQY
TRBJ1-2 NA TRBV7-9 ASSLVPPQDGYT
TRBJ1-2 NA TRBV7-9 ASSLMIRIVSGYT
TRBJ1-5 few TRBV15 ATSSEGRPQH
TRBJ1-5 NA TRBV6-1 ASSRTASSNQPQH
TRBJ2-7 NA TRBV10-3 AISDGTGHYEQY
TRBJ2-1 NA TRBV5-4 ASSLRGTYNEQF
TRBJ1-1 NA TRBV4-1 ASSQETFWTTMNTEAF
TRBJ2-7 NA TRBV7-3 ASSARQGPPYEQY
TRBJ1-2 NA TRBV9 ASSVDSGPWDGYT
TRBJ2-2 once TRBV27 ASTPLPLGGELF
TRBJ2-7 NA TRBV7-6 ASSLTGGRDPYEQY
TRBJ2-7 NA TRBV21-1 ASSKSLGAGEQY
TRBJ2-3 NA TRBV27 ASSQPGGTDTQY
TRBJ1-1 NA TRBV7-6 ASSLAPSGPAGVNTEAF
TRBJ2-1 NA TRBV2 ASSGRYNEQF
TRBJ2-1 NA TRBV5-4 ASSRLVLNYNEQF
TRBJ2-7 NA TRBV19 ASSIPDRAYEQY
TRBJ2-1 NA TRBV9 ASSVGLREWVEQF
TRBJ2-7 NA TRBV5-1 ASSLAGQAYEQY
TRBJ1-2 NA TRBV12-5 ASGFGQGNYGYT
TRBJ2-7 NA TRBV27 ASSSRGQDYEQY
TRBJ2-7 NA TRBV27 ASSWGASYEQY
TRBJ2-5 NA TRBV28 ASSLRASGPQETQY
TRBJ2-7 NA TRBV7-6 ASSLGQGPTYEQY
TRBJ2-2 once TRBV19 ASSIGSTGELF
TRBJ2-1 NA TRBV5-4 ASSWGTSASNEQF
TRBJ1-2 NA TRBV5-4 ASSYEPNYGFT